The 7 T cell receptor beta chains given below trace back to one sample, sequenced in a study of T-cell reconstitution after alpha-beta-depleted transplantation in children (dated by TCRdb to 2016 to 2017). Summary of the overall study and its limitations: Hyperexpanded clone frequencies declined over subsequent months; after one year, T-cell counts and TCRbeta diversity were mostly attributed to newly produced T cells.

Library preparation was by PCR. Instrument on record: Illumina HiSeq 2500. TCR libraries were prepared with molecular barcoding, using unique molecular identifiers to normalize TCRbeta repertoire quantification. TCRdb trimmed public reads at Q25 via fastp, called clones via MiXCR and kept in-frame beta chains. Every distinct CDR3 protein forms one entry, paired with its most common genes and DNA. A total of approximately 300,000 distinct CDR3 sequences appear in this sample, less than 9.5% of them only once. The ten largest clones represent approximately 9.6% of the sample. Reading the label with the study, this specimen's treatment or condition is: allogeneic hematopoietic cell transplantation with graft depleted of TCRalphabeta T cells and CD19 B cells. These TCRs are of unknown antigen specificity. The sequenced sample was peripheral blood, obtained 360 days after TCRalphabeta/CD19-depleted stem cell transplant. These receptors were taken from a female patient between 2 and 15 years old who had a stem cell transplant for Fanconi anemia, so the T cells may come from the graft donor.

In its sample, this clonotype was seen many times. This sequence joins TRBV4-2 and TRBJ2-2; D is perhaps TRBD1 (7 bases). The germline V and J ends were trimmed by 0 bases and 6 bases, with 17 bases remaining between them. The CDR3 spans 17 residues. Per germline, CDR1 LGHNA and CDR2 YNFKEQ. CDR3 in DNA: TGTGCCAGCAGCCAAGATCAGTGGAGGGGGCGCGCCGGGGAGCTGTTTTTT. This gives the protein CASSQDQWRGRAGELFF.

This clonotype was seen repeatedly, ten times or more. This sequence joins TRBV6-1 and TRBJ1-1; no reliable D call. This CDR3 has 13 amino acids. The V and J ends lost 0 bases and 8 bases respectively, with 10 bases between them. From germline, CDR1 is MNHNS and CDR2 SASEGT. CDR3 sequence: CASSEARRWEAFF. Written as DNA, the CDR3 is TGTGCCAGCAGTGAAGCGCGGCGGTGGGAAGCTTTCTTT.

This clonotype was observed many times. The gene calls are TRBV29-1 and TRBJ2-1, with 7 nucleotides matching TRBD2. Germline V gives CDR1 SQVTM, CDR2 ANQGSEA. Trimming cost V 3 bases and J 6 bases; bases outside gene matches: 8. The CDR3 is made up of 14 amino acids. The CDR3 loop is CSVDDSGIVNEQFF. The DNA for the CDR3 is TGCAGCGTTGACGACAGCGGGATTGTCAATGAGCAGTTCTTC.

The rearrangement uses TRBV20-1 and TRBJ2-1; 9 positions match TRBD2. Germline CDR1 is DFQATT and CDR2 is SNEGSKA (reference sequence). With 0 bases clipped from V and 8 bases from J, the junction kept 8 bases outside the gene matches. The CDR3 sequence is 15 residues long. The chain's CDR3 is CSARDLAGGLYEQFF. In DNA form, the CDR3 reads TGCAGTGCTAGAGATCTTGCGGGGGGGCTCTATGAGCAGTTCTTC.

This clonotype was observed many times. This rearrangement joins TRBV10-3 to TRBJ2-6, with no clear D. CDR3 size: 16 residues. Germline loops: CDR1 ENHRY, CDR2 SYGVKD. V lost 5 bases and J 0 bases, leaving 11 bases between the germline ends. DNA for the CDR3: TGTGCCATCAGTCCTCGACCTCGCTCTGGGGCCAACGTCCTGACTTTC. Translation: CAISPRPRSGANVLTF.

The chain couples TRBV20-1 to TRBJ2-1; D unresolved. This CDR3 has 13 amino acids. Trimming took off 4 bases at V and 5 bases at J, with 12 bases between the two ends. Germline V gene sequence: CDR1 DFQATT, CDR2 SNEGSKA (reference sequence). The CDR3 loop reads CSATKEPNNEQFF. As DNA, the CDR3 is TGCAGTGCTACTAAAGAACCAAACAATGAGCAGTTCTTC.

This clonotype was seen repeatedly, ten times or more. This chain uses TRBV6-5 with TRBJ2-7, with TRBD1 identical over 9 bases. CDR1 and CDR2 from the germline V gene are MNHEY and SVGAGI. With 6 bases clipped from V and 1 base from J, the junction kept 7 bases outside the gene matches. This CDR3 region has 15 residues. Here the CDR3 reads CASRRTGAGSYEQYF. CDR3 coding DNA: TGTGCCAGCAGGCGGACAGGGGCGGGATCCTACGAGCAGTACTTC.